Following are 11 T cell receptor beta chains from one sample sequenced in a study of T cell responses to AZD1222 COVID-19 vaccine. Sequenced by immunoSEQ multiplex PCR; TCRdb stores in-frame clones only, minus some. The sample yields fewer than 110,000 clones, around nine tenths seen once. The specimen was peripheral blood, collected 28 days after the second AZD1222 dose. The receptors derive from an adult who received the AZD1222 COVID-19 vaccine.

J is TRBJ1-2 and V is TRBV12-2. TRBV12-2 is annotated as a pseudogene. This CDR3 spans 14 amino acids. CDR3 bases: TGTGCAAGTCGCTTAGGCGGGACTCCGGGGGGCTACACCTTC. Translating it yields CASRLGGTPGGYTF.

This clone was picked up one time. This sequence joins TRBV10-2 and TRBJ2-2; the D is unclear. The germline CDR1 and CDR2 sequences are WSHSY and SAAADI. This CDR3 is built from 13 residues. V was clipped by 6 bases and J by 3 bases, with 8 bases between them. This CDR3 reads CASRVLDTGELFF. For the CDR3, the DNA is TGCGCCAGCAGGGTCTTGGACACCGGGGAGCTGTTTTTT.

This chain joins TRBV7-2 and TRBJ1-2; the D gene is possibly TRBD1 (5 bases). CDR1 is SGHTA, CDR2 FQGNSA, per germline. Trimming left V 0 bases short and J 5 bases short, with 16 bases between. The CDR3 extends over 16 amino acids. CDR3 loop: CASSLALVDGGYGYTF. For the CDR3, the DNA is TGTGCCAGCAGCTTAGCTCTTGTTGATGGGGGTTATGGCTACACCTTC.

The V gene is TRBV27, the J gene TRBJ2-1; no definite D call. Per germline, CDR1 MNHEY and CDR2 SMNVEV (reference sequence). The CDR3 length is 12 residues. With 10 bases removed from V and 4 bases from J, the gap between germline ends came to 11 bases. CDR3 in DNA: TGTGCCAATTTAAGAACTTACAATGAGCAGTTCTTC. This encodes CANLRTYNEQFF.

The V call is TRBV9, the J call TRBJ1-3; 7 bases fit TRBD1. After removal of 2 bases from V and 3 bases from J, the junction contained 5 bases not matched to a gene. This CDR3 region has 15 residues. The V gene's germline CDR1 is SGDLS and CDR2 YYNGEE. As DNA, the CDR3 is TGTGCCAGCAGCGTTACAGGGGTAAATGGAAACACCATATATTTT. This sequence encodes CASSVTGVNGNTIYF.

This clone was picked up one time. This chain connects TRBV2 to TRBJ1-1; TRBD1 matches at 8 bases. Germline V lookup: CDR1 SNHLY, CDR2 FYNNEI. Trimming at V came to 8 bases and at J to 4 bases, leaving 6 bases not matched to a gene. This CDR3 is built from 13 residues. This CDR3 reads CASDDRGSTEAFF. The CDR3 bases are TGTGCCAGCGACGACAGGGGATCCACTGAAGCTTTCTTT.

This clone was seen just once. The rearrangement uses TRBV6-5 and TRBJ2-3; 7 bases are a match to TRBD2. Germline trimming cut 2 bases from V and 2 bases from J; bases unmatched to any gene: 4. Germline V lookup: CDR1 MNHEY, CDR2 SVGAGI. The CDR3 length is 15 residues. For the CDR3, the DNA is TGTGCCAGCAGTTACGGTGGGAGGGACACAGATACGCAGTATTTT. Amino acid sequence: CASSYGGRDTDTQYF.

This sequence joins TRBV28 and TRBJ1-5; D unclear. The CDR3 has 15 amino acids. Germline CDR1 and CDR2: MDHEN and SYDVKM. The germline V and J ends were trimmed by 8 bases and 2 bases, with 16 bases remaining between them. The CDR3: CASQIGRRGNQPQHF. The CDR3 DNA is TGTGCCAGCCAAATTGGGCGGAGGGGCAATCAGCCCCAGCATTTT.

This clone was seen only a few times. This chain uses TRBV6-5 with TRBJ2-7; 7 nucleotides line up with TRBD2. CDR1 MNHEY and CDR2 SVGAGI come from the germline V gene. The CDR3 spans 14 residues. With 4 bases clipped from V and 0 bases from J, the junction kept 3 bases outside the gene matches. This chain's CDR3 is CASSSLAVSYEQYF. The CDR3 nucleotides are TGTGCCAGCAGTTCCCTAGCGGTCTCCTACGAGCAGTACTTC.

This clone was picked up a small number of times. The V and J genes are TRBV2 and TRBJ1-5, with unresolved D. V was trimmed by 7 bases and J by 4 bases, leaving 17 bases between them. The CDR3 covers 15 residues. CDR1 SNHLY and CDR2 FYNNEI come from the germline V gene. This CDR3 is CASTPGVTRNQPQHF. The CDR3 DNA follows: TGTGCCAGCACCCCGGGCGTAACGAGGAATCAGCCCCAGCATTTT.

This sequence joins TRBV27 and TRBJ2-7; no clear D. The CDR3 contains 11 residues. Trimming took off 8 bases at V and 7 bases at J, with 12 bases between the two ends. Germline V gene data show CDR1 as MNHEY and CDR2 as SMNVEV (reference sequence). The CDR3 sequence: CASGLRLEQYF. CDR3 coding DNA: TGTGCCAGCGGCCTACGATTGGAGCAGTACTTC.